This T cell receptor beta chain was found in a study of cytomegalovirus exposure and HLA in healthy donors. Findings of the study overall: Some segments of the V type, notably TRBV6-2 and TRBV6-3, were excluded as indistinguishable. The later analysis indicated that the majority of CMV-associated TCR beta chains appeared HLA-restricted. Productive status was seen about 87% or about 30% of the time for most TCR beta V segments in an earlier analysis. Beyond CMV serostatus, there was no information to go on about immune exposure.

This clone was observed a few times. The antigen remains undetermined. From germline, CDR1 is SGHTA and CDR2 FQGNSA. The junction had 4 bases not matched to a gene; V was cut back by 1 base and J by 4 bases. The CDR3 has 15 residues. Use of 60 Vbeta and 13 Jbeta primers characterized the PCR. Measured with immunoSEQ multiplex PCR; TCRdb has only the in-frame clones, and not every one. The sample lists roughly 120,000 clones, 9% to 10% seen once, with 3% in the top ten. The receptor comes from a man under 40 in good health and CMV-seronegative. V gene TRBV7-2 combines with J gene TRBJ1-3; TRBD1 agrees at 7 bases. Specimen: PBMCs. The CDR3 nucleotides read TGTGCCAGCAGCTTAGGGTCGACAGGGGGAAACACCATATATTTT. Protein product: CASSLGSTGGNTIYF.